The 9 T cell receptor beta chains below all came from one sample that was sequenced in a study of CD8 T cells in ankylosing spondylitis. Study-wide points: Several highly homologous variants made up a TCR beta motif, and this motif appeared characteristic of ankylosing spondylitis blood.

Via MiXCR, TCRdb re-called the 5' RACE reads, giving one row per CDR3 protein. The sample shows fewer than 550,000 distinct CDR3 sequences, approximately 5.3% of them seen only once. The antigens for these receptors are not known. Material for sequencing was blood, either unsorted or a sorted T cell fraction (not recorded which). These receptors all come from a male donor with ankylosing spondylitis.

This clonotype was seen at least ten times. The chain employs TRBV29-1 and TRBJ2-7; weak D call: TRBD2 (6 bases). Germline V lookup: CDR1 SQVTM, CDR2 ANQGSEA. The CDR3 length is 15 residues. Trimming pared 6 bases from V and 4 bases from J, leaving 22 bases between. As DNA, the CDR3 is TGCAGCGTGGAGTTTGAGGGGAGACGGGGGTACGAGCAGTACTTC. Protein: CSVEFEGRRGYEQYF.

This clonotype was counted at least ten times. The rearrangement links TRBV29-1 to TRBJ1-2, with D perhaps TRBD1 (5 bases). Germline V lookup: CDR1 SQVTM, CDR2 ANQGSEA. The CDR3 extends over 11 amino acids. Trimming took off 5 bases at V and 8 bases at J, with 12 bases between the two ends. CDR3 sequence: CSVQWQGGYTF. DNA for the CDR3: TGCAGCGTTCAATGGCAGGGAGGCTACACCTTC.

This clonotype came up many times. The V and J genes are TRBV6-5 and TRBJ1-6, with 10 bases that match TRBD1. The CDR3 sequence is 13 residues long. The ends lost 4 bases at V and 9 bases at J; junction bases unmatched: 0. Germline loops: CDR1 MNHEY, CDR2 SVGAGI. CDR3 in amino acids: CASSWDRGSPLHF. CDR3 DNA: TGTGCCAGCAGTTGGGACAGGGGTTCACCCCTCCACTTT.

This clonotype has at least ten counts. The rearrangement links TRBV7-9 to TRBJ2-1; 7 bases map to TRBD2. V was clipped by 5 bases and J by 3 bases; unmatched bases: 10. CDR1 is SEHNR, CDR2 FQNEAQ, per germline (reference sequence). The CDR3 is 16 amino acids. The CDR3 DNA follows: TGTGCCAGCAGCCCGGTGCGGCTAGCGGTCTACAATGAGCAGTTCTTC. It is translated as CASSPVRLAVYNEQFF.

This clonotype showed up many times. The gene calls are TRBV5-1 and TRBJ2-7, with TRBD1 identical over 7 bases. The V and J ends lost 4 bases and 1 base, in that order; junction bases with no gene match: 11. CDR1 and CDR2 (germline): SGHRS, YFSETQ. The CDR3 runs 16 residues. The CDR3 is CASSEQGPVKSYEQYF. The CDR3 bases are TGCGCCAGCAGCGAACAGGGGCCGGTGAAATCCTACGAGCAGTACTTC. Full variable domain (missing parts from reference TRBV5-1 and TRBJ2-7): KAGVTQTPRYLIKTRGQQVTLSCSPISGHRSVSWYQQTPGQGLQFLFEYFSETQRNKGNFPGRFSGRQFSNSRSEMNVSTLELGDSALYLCASSEQGPVKSYEQYFGPGTRLTVT.

The table lists this clonotype with many counts. The V and J genes are TRBV6-1 and TRBJ1-2; 10 bases line up with TRBD1. The CDR3 contains 16 residues. Germline V gives CDR1 MNHNS, CDR2 SASEGT. J lost 3 bases, V lost 8 bases, and 12 bases had no gene match. DNA for the CDR3: TGTGCCAGCGGCGTCGGACAGGGGGTTTTGCACTATGGCTACACCTTC. It codes for CASGVGQGVLHYGYTF.

This clonotype was seen at least ten times. V usage is TRBV29-1 and J usage is TRBJ1-5; tentative D call: TRBD1 (5 bases). Germline V CDR1 and CDR2: SQVTM, ANQGSEA. The CDR3 totals 13 residues. Trimming shortened V by 5 bases and J by 6 bases, and 14 bases separated the two germline ends. CDR3 in DNA: TGCAGCGTTCTCCGGGACTTAGGTCAGCCCCAGCATTTT. Its translation is CSVLRDLGQPQHF.

This clonotype showed up just a few times. This chain uses TRBV20-1 with TRBJ2-1; 7 nucleotides align to TRBD2. This CDR3 comprises 15 residues. Germline V gene data show CDR1 as DFQATT and CDR2 as SNEGSKA (reference sequence). With 6 bases clipped from V and 2 bases from J, the junction kept 10 bases outside the gene matches. The CDR3 DNA follows: TGCAGTGCCCGAGGTGGGGGGGGGACCTACAATGAGCAGTTCTTC. Protein product: CSARGGGGTYNEQFF.

This clonotype was counted at least ten times. The V call is TRBV29-1, the J call TRBJ2-7; D is ambiguous. CDR3 size: 11 residues. Germline V gene data show CDR1 as SQVTM and CDR2 as ANQGSEA. V was pared by 8 bases and J by 0 bases, with 8 bases between. CDR3: CSFTDSYEQYF. CDR3 DNA: TGCAGCTTTACGGACTCCTACGAGCAGTACTTC.